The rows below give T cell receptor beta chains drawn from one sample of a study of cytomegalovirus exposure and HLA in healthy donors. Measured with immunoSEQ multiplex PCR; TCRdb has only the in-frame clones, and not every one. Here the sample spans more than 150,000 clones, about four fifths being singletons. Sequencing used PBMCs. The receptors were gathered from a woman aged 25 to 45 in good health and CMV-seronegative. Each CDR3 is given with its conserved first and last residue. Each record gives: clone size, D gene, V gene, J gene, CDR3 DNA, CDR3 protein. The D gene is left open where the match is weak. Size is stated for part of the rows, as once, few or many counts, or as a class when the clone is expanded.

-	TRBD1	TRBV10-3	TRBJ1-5	TGTGCCATCAGTAGATCGGGGACAGAGAATCAGCCCCAGCATTTT	CAISRSGTENQPQHF
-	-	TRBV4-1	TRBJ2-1	TGCGCCAGCAGCCAAGTTAGTCCGCACAATGAGCAGTTCTTC	CASSQVSPHNEQFF
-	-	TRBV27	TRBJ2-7	TGTGCCAGCAGTTTATCTGAACTCGGCTACGAGCAGTACTTC	CASSLSELGYEQYF
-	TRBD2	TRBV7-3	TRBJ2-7	TGTGCCAGCAGCCCCCGACTAGCGGGGGCCTCCTACGAGCAGTACTTC	CASSPRLAGASYEQYF
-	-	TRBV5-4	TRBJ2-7	TGTGCCAGCAGCTCGCAGGGTTCCTACGAGCAGTACTTC	CASSSQGSYEQYF
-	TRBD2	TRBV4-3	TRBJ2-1	TGCGCCAGCAGCCAAGATCGGCGACTAGCGGGCTACAATGAGCAGTTCTTC	CASSQDRRLAGYNEQFF
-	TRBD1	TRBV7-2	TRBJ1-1	TGTGCCAGCAGCGGACAGACAGGGATTGGCACTGAAGCTTTCTTT	CASSGQTGIGTEAFF
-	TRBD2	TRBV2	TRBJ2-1	TGTGCCAGCAGTGGTACCGGGGAGGGGTACAATGAGCAGTTCTTC	CASSGTGEGYNEQFF
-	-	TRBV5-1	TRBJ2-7	TGCGCCAGCAGCGCTCTCCGGGAGTTCTCTTACGAGCAGTACTTC	CASSALREFSYEQYF
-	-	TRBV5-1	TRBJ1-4	TGCGCCAGCAGCTTAACAGCAACTAATGAAAAACTGTTTTTT	CASSLTATNEKLFF
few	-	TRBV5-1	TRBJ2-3	TGCGCCAGCAGCTTTGGGGGGGGGCCATCAGATACGCAGTATTTT	CASSFGGGPSDTQYF
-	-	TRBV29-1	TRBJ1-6	TGCAGCGACCCCCGACGGGAGTTAGGATCACCCCTCCACTTT	CSDPRRELGSPLHF
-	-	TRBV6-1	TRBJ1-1	TGTGCCAGCAGTGAAGGGGGGCTCCTCCCCCGTATGAACACTGAAGCTTTCTTT	CASSEGGLLPRMNTEAFF
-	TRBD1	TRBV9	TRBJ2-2	TGTGCCAGCAGCGTAGGGGGACAGGGAACCGGGGAGCTGTTTTTT	CASSVGGQGTGELFF
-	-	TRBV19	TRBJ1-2	TGTGCCAGTAGCCCTGGGGACAACTCATTCTATGGCTACACCTTC	CASSPGDNSFYGYTF
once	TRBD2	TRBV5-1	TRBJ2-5	TGCGCCAGCAGCTTGCGGATAGCGGGGGGGCCGGAGGAGACCCAGTACTTC	CASSLRIAGGPEETQYF
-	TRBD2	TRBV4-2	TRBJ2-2	TGTGCCAGCAGCCAACGGGTCCTAGCGGGGGGATTCACCGGGGAGCTGTTTTTT	CASSQRVLAGGFTGELFF
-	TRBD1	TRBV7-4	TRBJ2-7	TGTGCCAGCAGCTTGGGCCCGGGACAGGACTACGAGCAGTACTTC	CASSLGPGQDYEQYF
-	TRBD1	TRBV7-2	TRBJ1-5	TGTGCCAGCAGCTTCTTCTTAGGGGGCGGCAATCAGCCCCAGCATTTT	CASSFFLGGGNQPQHF
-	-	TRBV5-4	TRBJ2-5	TGTGCCAGCTACCCAGGGGGGACGAGTGAGACCCAGTACTTC	CASYPGGTSETQYF
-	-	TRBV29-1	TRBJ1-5	TGCAGCGTTCTACAGGACAGCAATCAGCCCCAGCATTTT	CSVLQDSNQPQHF
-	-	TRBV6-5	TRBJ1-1	TGTGCCAGCAACCAGGACAGAGAAGGGGCTGAAGCTTTCTTT	CASNQDREGAEAFF
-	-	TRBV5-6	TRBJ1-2	TGTGCCAGCAGCGAGTCCGGGACATCTCAGTATGGCTACACCTTC	CASSESGTSQYGYTF
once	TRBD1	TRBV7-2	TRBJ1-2	TGTGCCAGCAGCTCCCCGGGACAGGGGGCGCTTCGGTATGGCTACACCTTC	CASSSPGQGALRYGYTF
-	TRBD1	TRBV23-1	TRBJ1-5	TGCGCCAGCAGTCAGACCGGGACAGGGGATCGGAAGCCCCAGCATTTT	CASSQTGTGDRKPQHF